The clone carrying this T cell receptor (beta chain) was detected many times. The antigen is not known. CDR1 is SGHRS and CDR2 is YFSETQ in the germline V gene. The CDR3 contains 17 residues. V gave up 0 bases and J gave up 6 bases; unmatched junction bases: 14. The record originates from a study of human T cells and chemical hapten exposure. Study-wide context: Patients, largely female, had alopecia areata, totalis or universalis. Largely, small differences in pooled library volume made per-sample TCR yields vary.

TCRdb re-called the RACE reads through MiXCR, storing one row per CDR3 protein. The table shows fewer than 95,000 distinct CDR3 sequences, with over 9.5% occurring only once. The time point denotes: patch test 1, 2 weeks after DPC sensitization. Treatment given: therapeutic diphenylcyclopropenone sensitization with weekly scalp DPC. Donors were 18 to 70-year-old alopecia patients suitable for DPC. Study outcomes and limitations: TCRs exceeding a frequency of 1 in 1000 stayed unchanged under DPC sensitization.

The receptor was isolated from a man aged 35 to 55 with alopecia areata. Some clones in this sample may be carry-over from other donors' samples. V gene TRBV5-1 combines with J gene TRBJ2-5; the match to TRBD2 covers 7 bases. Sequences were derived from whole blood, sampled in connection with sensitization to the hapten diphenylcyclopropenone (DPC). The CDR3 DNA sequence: TGCGCCAGCAGCTTGGTGTTGCGGGAGTGGGGGAACAAGACCCAGTACTTC. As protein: CASSLVLREWGNKTQYF.